Listed here are 31 T cell receptor beta chains from one sample, sequenced in a study of blood T cell repertoires in COVID-19. Profiling relied on immunoSEQ multiplex PCR, and the TCRdb table lists in-frame clones only, not all of them. The table shows roughly 250,000 clones, with 75% to 85% occurring only once. Sequencing used peripheral blood. The receptor source for this set is a woman between 65 and 79 years old with acute or convalescent COVID-19.

This sequence joins TRBV7-9 and TRBJ1-1; TRBD1 might be the D (5 bases). Germline-derived CDR1 and CDR2 are SEHNR and FQNEAQ (reference sequence). Deletions cut 1 base from V and 4 bases from J, with 19 bases between. The CDR3 is 17 residues long. The CDR3: CASSLGPGMGMFTEAFF. CDR3 nucleotide sequence: TGTGCCAGCAGCTTAGGACCAGGGATGGGTATGTTCACTGAAGCTTTCTTT.

This chain connects TRBV3-1 (or the pseudogene TRBV3-2) to TRBJ1-1; D is undetermined. V shed 3 bases and J shed 11 bases, with 16 bases lying between them. The CDR3 contains 13 residues. The germline V gene encodes CDR1 LGHDT and CDR2 YNNKEL (reference sequence). The CDR3 loop is CASSQYGGSGAFF. The CDR3, as DNA: TGTGCCAGCAGCCAGTATGGAGGGTCAGGCGCTTTCTTT.

This rearrangement joins TRBV7-2 to TRBJ2-5; 9 bases are a match to TRBD2. The CDR3 is 15 amino acids. Unmatched junction bases numbered 5, after V lost 1 base and J lost 5 bases. CDR1 SGHTA and CDR2 FQGNSA come from the germline V gene. CDR3 in amino acids: CASSLGGGAVETQYF. Written as DNA, the CDR3 is TGTGCCAGCAGCTTAGGCGGGGGGGCAGTGGAGACCCAGTACTTC.

J is TRBJ2-5 and V is TRBV11-3, with a weak D call TRBD1 (6 bases). Per germline, CDR1 SGHNT and CDR2 YENEEA. V was shortened by 2 bases and J by 3 bases, with 10 bases between the two germline ends. The CDR3 has 14 amino acids. The CDR3 DNA reads TGTGCCAGCAGCTTAAATCCAGGGGAAGAGACCCAGTACTTC. This translates into CASSLNPGEETQYF.

The rearrangement uses TRBV18 and TRBJ2-1; 7 bases are a match to TRBD1. Germline CDR1 is KGHSH and CDR2 is LQKENI. The CDR3 sequence is 15 residues long. The V segment lost 1 base and the J segment 5 bases; nucleotides outside the gene matches: 5. CDR3 in amino acids: CASSPLNRGNNEQFF. The CDR3 DNA is TGTGCCAGCTCACCACTTAACAGGGGAAACAATGAGCAGTTCTTC.

The chain combines TRBV14 with TRBJ1-1, with D possibly being TRBD1 (5 bases). This CDR3 comprises 13 residues. Germline values: CDR1 SGHDN, CDR2 FVKESK. With 4 bases removed from V and 1 base from J, the gap between germline ends came to 7 bases. In DNA form, the CDR3 reads TGTGCCAGCAGCCGACAGTCGAACACTGAAGCTTTCTTT. Translated: CASSRQSNTEAFF.

This chain joins TRBV11-2 and TRBJ2-1; TRBD2 agrees at 10 bases. Trimming removed 4 bases from V and 3 bases from J; junction bases left unmatched: 3. The CDR3 has 15 amino acids. CDR1 is SGHAT, CDR2 FQNNGV, per germline. CDR3 DNA sequence: TGTGCCAGCAGCTCCCAGCGGGGGGGCTACAATGAGCAGTTCTTC. Translated, it gives CASSSQRGGYNEQFF.

This chain links TRBV5-4 with TRBJ1-1, with TRBD1 matching over 9 bases. There are 15 residues in the CDR3. Germline assignment: CDR1 SGHNT and CDR2 YYREEE (reference sequence). J gave up 4 bases and V 3 bases, and 7 bases lay outside the gene matches. The DNA for the CDR3 is TGTGCCAGCAGCTACGGACAGGGGTTGGGCACTGAAGCTTTCTTT. This sequence encodes CASSYGQGLGTEAFF.

The genes are TRBV5-1 and TRBJ2-5, with 8 bases matching TRBD2. The CDR3 is 14 amino acids. J gave up 4 bases and V 3 bases, and 5 bases lay outside the gene matches. Germline CDR1 reads SGHRS; CDR2 reads YFSETQ. CDR3 sequence: CASSSGGTLETQYF. Here the CDR3 DNA reads TGCGCCAGCAGCTCGGGAGGGACTCTAGAGACCCAGTACTTC.

This clone was detected only a few times. The chain joins TRBV11-2 to TRBJ1-2, with D possibly matching TRBD1 (6 bases). The CDR3 extends over 15 amino acids. The V gene lost 4 bases and the J gene lost 10 bases, with 22 bases spanning the gap. Germline assignment: CDR1 SGHAT and CDR2 FQNNGV. This chain's CDR3 is CASSSQQGGGFVYTF. DNA for the CDR3: TGTGCCAGCAGCTCACAACAGGGCGGGGGGTTTGTCTACACCTTC.

Notes on this clone: The DNA is left out, because the CDR3 cannot be placed on it with certainty; the CDR3 is given as TCRdb lists it. The chain links TRBV2 to TRBJ1-2; the DNA was not used to check the table's D call, TRBD1. CDR1 and CDR2 from the germline V gene are SNHLY and FYNNEI. With termini counted, the CDR3 has 16 amino acids. The CDR3: CASSSSDRGTAGGYTF.

V and J are TRBV4-3 and TRBJ1-2, with 8 bases lining up with TRBD1. V trimming: 0 bases; J trimming: 6 bases; junction bases outside the gene matches: 6. CDR1 LGHNA and CDR2 YSLEER come from the germline V gene. This CDR3 has 15 residues. As DNA, the CDR3 is TGCGCCAGCAGCCAAGAATTATCAGGGGGCGATGGCTACACCTTC. This translates into CASSQELSGGDGYTF.

V and J are TRBV7-2 and TRBJ2-1, with D possibly being TRBD1 (6 bases). Germline CDR1 is SGHTA and CDR2 is FQGNSA. Trimming took 5 bases from V and 4 from J, leaving 15 bases between them. This CDR3 region has 15 residues. This CDR3 is CASSPTGSGYNEQFF. The DNA for the CDR3 is TGTGCCAGCAGCCCTACAGGGAGTGGGTACAATGAGCAGTTCTTC.

The DNA for the CDR3 is TGTGCCAGCAGCCCCGTGGACAACCTAGGTCATGGCTACACCTTC. Its protein product is CASSPVDNLGHGYTF. The chain couples TRBV7-2 to TRBJ1-2; perhaps TRBD1 as D (5 bases). The V gene's germline CDR1 is SGHTA and CDR2 FQGNSA. The CDR3 totals 15 residues. Trimming removed 5 bases at V and 6 bases at J, with 19 bases between. Full variable domain (rest looked up from reference TRBV7-2 and TRBJ1-2): GAGVSQSPSNKVTEKGKDVELRCDPISGHTALYWYRQSLGQGLEFLIYFQGNSAPDKSGLPSDRFSAERTGGSVSTLTIQRTQQEDSAVYLCASSPVDNLGHGYTFGSGTRLTVV.

The genes are TRBV5-6 and TRBJ2-7; perhaps TRBD1 as D (5 bases). The ends were cut back, 4 bases at V and 2 bases at J, with 10 bases in the middle. CDR1 SGHDT and CDR2 YYEEEE come from the germline V gene. The CDR3 is 13 residues long. CDR3 loop: CASSRAGTYEQYF. The DNA for the CDR3 is TGTGCCAGCAGCCGGGCAGGGACCTACGAGCAGTACTTC.

The DNA of the CDR3 is TGTGCCAGCAGCTGGGAAAGGGGGCAAGAGACCCAGTACTTC. Its translation: CASSWERGQETQYF. The chain uses TRBV7-9 and TRBJ2-5; D perhaps matches TRBD1 (6 bases). V lost 4 bases to trimming and J lost 2 bases, with 11 bases between them. The CDR3 covers 14 residues. Per the germline V gene, CDR1 is SEHNR and CDR2 is FQNEAQ (reference sequence).

The chain has TRBV15 and TRBJ2-3; no definite D call. The germline V and J ends were trimmed by 5 bases and 2 bases, with 17 bases remaining between them. Germline assignment: CDR1 LNHNV and CDR2 YYDKDF (reference sequence). This CDR3 contains 16 residues. The CDR3 loop reads CATSSQATVPTDTQYF. The CDR3 DNA is TGTGCCACCAGCTCCCAGGCCACAGTACCCACAGATACGCAGTATTTT. The full variable domain, rest sourced from reference TRBV15 and TRBJ2-3, is DAMVIQNPRYQVTQFGKPVTLSCSQTLNHNVMYWYQQKSSQAPKLLFHYYDKDFNNEADTPDNFQSRRPNTSFCFLDIRSPGLGDTAMYLCATSSQATVPTDTQYFGPGTRLTVL.

The chain is built from TRBV28 and TRBJ1-1, with a tentative D call TRBD1 (5 bases). Germline V gene sequence: CDR1 MDHEN, CDR2 SYDVKM. The V end lost 6 bases, the J end lost 1 base, and 9 bases lay between the germline ends. This CDR3 is built from 13 residues. The CDR3 nucleotides are TGTGCCAGCAGCTTCGGACAGAACACTGAAGCTTTCTTT. It is translated as CASSFGQNTEAFF.

This chain uses TRBV6-5 with TRBJ1-1; 7 positions match TRBD1. The CDR3 contains 14 residues. CDR1 MNHEY and CDR2 SVGAGI come from the germline V gene. Trimming at V came to 6 bases and at J to 9 bases, leaving 13 bases not matched to a gene. The DNA of the CDR3 is TGTGCCAGCAGGCCGACAGGGAGATCTCCCCAAGCTTTCTTT. It is translated as CASRPTGRSPQAFF.

This clone was recorded at least ten times. The gene calls are TRBV11-2 and TRBJ2-5; perhaps TRBD1 as D (5 bases). This CDR3 spans 13 amino acids. CDR1 SGHAT and CDR2 FQNNGV come from the germline V gene. V was trimmed by 4 bases and J by 5 bases, leaving 11 bases between them. The CDR3 sequence is CASSWGMLETQYF. DNA of the CDR3: TGTGCCAGCAGCTGGGGCATGCTCGAGACCCAGTACTTC. Complete variable domain (other parts from reference TRBV11-2 and TRBJ2-5): EAGVAQSPRYKIIEKRQSVAFWCNPISGHATLYWYQQILGQGPKLLIQFQNNGVVDDSQLPKDRFSAERLKGVDSTLKIQPAKLEDSAVYLCASSWGMLETQYFGPGTRLLVL.

The chain links TRBV6-2 or TRBV6-3 to TRBJ1-1; 7 bases fit TRBD1. The CDR3 length is 15 residues. V lost 5 bases to trimming and J lost 3 bases; unmatched junction nucleotides: 9. Germline values: CDR1 MNHEY, CDR2 SVGEGT. The CDR3 coding sequence is TGTGCCAGCAGTCAACGGAACAGGGGTGACACTGAAGCTTTCTTT. It translates to CASSQRNRGDTEAFF.

The chain recombines TRBV7-8 with TRBJ1-4, with D unclear. With 5 bases removed from V and 8 bases from J, the gap between germline ends came to 18 bases. The V gene's germline CDR1 is SGHVS and CDR2 FQNEAQ. This CDR3 region has 15 residues. CDR3 nucleotides: TGTGCCAGCAGCCTCCTCGTGGGCCCCGAGGAAAAACTGTTTTTT. It specifies CASSLLVGPEEKLFF.

The rearrangement uses TRBV6-5 and TRBJ1-2; D may be TRBD1 (5 bases). Germline CDR1 MNHEY, CDR2 SVGAGI. This CDR3 region has 13 residues. V lost 8 bases and J 1 base, leaving 11 bases between the germline ends. The chain's CDR3 is CASQQGLNYGYTF. CDR3 coding DNA: TGTGCCAGCCAGCAGGGACTTAACTATGGCTACACCTTC.

The V call is TRBV2, the J call TRBJ1-2; 11 bases match TRBD1. Germline-derived CDR1 and CDR2 are SNHLY and FYNNEI. The CDR3 sequence is 14 residues long. V was clipped by 5 bases and J by 5 bases; unmatched bases: 4. The DNA of the CDR3 is TGTGCCAGCAGTCAGGACAGGGGGCGTTATGGCTACACCTTC. Its protein product is CASSQDRGRYGYTF.

This sequence joins TRBV6-2 or TRBV6-3 and TRBJ2-7; a possible D gene is TRBD1 (6 bases). V was shortened by 5 bases and J by 1 base, with 15 bases between the two germline ends. Germline V gene sequence: CDR1 MNHEY, CDR2 SVGEGT. The CDR3 spans 15 residues. CDR3 nucleotide sequence: TGTGCCAGCAGTGTGGGCAGGGGAGTATCCTACGAGCAGTACTTC. It yields the protein CASSVGRGVSYEQYF.

The chain combines TRBV7-8 with TRBJ1-4; a weak D match, TRBD1 (5 bases). V lost 3 bases and J lost 2, with 10 bases in between. Germline V gene lookup returns CDR1 SGHVS and CDR2 FQNEAQ. The CDR3 is 15 residues long. The CDR3 protein is CASSFTQGTNEKLFF. CDR3 in DNA: TGTGCCAGCAGCTTTACGCAGGGTACTAATGAAAAACTGTTTTTT. The full variable domain, completed using reference TRBV7-8 and TRBJ1-4, is GAGVSQSPRYKVAKRGQDVALRCDPISGHVSLFWYQQALGQGPEFLTYFQNEAQLDKSGLPSDRFFAERPEGSVSTLKIQRTQQEDSAVYLCASSFTQGTNEKLFFGSGTQLSVL.

The J gene is TRBJ1-2, the V gene TRBV6-6; D is unclear. CDR3 length: 14 residues. Germline loops: CDR1 MNHNY, CDR2 SVGAGI (reference sequence). Trimming shortened V by 11 bases and J by 3 bases, and 19 bases separated the two germline ends. The CDR3 sequence: CAVNTPGRDYGYTF. CDR3 bases: TGTGCCGTCAATACTCCCGGGAGAGACTATGGCTACACCTTC.

The gene calls are TRBV6-5 and TRBJ1-2; D may be TRBD1 (5 bases). V dropped 6 bases and J dropped 5 bases, with 10 bases sitting between them. This CDR3 has 12 residues. Germline assignment: CDR1 MNHEY and CDR2 SVGAGI. CDR3 nucleotides: TGTGCCAGCAGAGTTCAGGGATATGGCTACACCTTC. This sequence encodes CASRVQGYGYTF.

The chain recombines TRBV2 with TRBJ1-2; 9 nucleotides match TRBD1. The CDR3 totals 14 residues. Germline V gene data show CDR1 as SNHLY and CDR2 as FYNNEI. The V gene end was trimmed by 6 bases and the J gene end by 2 bases; junction bases not matched to a gene: 4. The CDR3 region is CASSAGTGNYGYTF. The DNA for the CDR3 is TGTGCCAGCAGCGCCGGGACAGGGAACTATGGCTACACCTTC.

This rearrangement joins TRBV10-3 to TRBJ1-6; perhaps TRBD1 as D (5 bases). The CDR3 is 15 amino acids. Germline V gene lookup returns CDR1 ENHRY and CDR2 SYGVKD. V was shortened by 3 bases and J by 3 bases, with 9 bases between the two germline ends. DNA of the CDR3: TGTGCCATCAGTGAACGGGGGGGCTATAATTCACCCCTCCACTTT. It specifies CAISERGGYNSPLHF.

The chain links TRBV6-5 to TRBJ1-5; TRBD1 matches at 8 bases. Germline V gene data show CDR1 as MNHEY and CDR2 as SVGAGI. Unmatched junction bases numbered 6, after V lost 4 bases and J lost 4 bases. The CDR3 length is 15 residues. CDR3 protein: CASSSRTGRNQPQHF. Here the CDR3 DNA reads TGTGCCAGCAGTTCCAGGACAGGGAGGAATCAGCCCCAGCATTTT.